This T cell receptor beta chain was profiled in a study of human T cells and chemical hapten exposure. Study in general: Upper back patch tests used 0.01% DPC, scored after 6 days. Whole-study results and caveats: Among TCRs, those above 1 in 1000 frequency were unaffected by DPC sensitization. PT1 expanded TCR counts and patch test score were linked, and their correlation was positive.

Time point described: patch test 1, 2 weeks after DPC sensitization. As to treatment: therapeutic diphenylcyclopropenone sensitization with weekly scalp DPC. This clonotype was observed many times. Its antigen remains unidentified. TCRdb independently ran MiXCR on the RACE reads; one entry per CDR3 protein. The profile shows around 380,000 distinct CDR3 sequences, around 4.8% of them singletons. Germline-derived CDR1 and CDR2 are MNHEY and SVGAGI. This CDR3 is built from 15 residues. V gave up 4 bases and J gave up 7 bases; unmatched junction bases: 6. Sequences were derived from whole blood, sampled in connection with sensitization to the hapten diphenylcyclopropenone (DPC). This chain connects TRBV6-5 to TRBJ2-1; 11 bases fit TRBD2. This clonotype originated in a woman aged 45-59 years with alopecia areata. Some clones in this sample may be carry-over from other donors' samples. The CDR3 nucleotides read TGTGCCAGCAGTTTACTAGCGGGAGTTAATAATGAGCAGTTCTTC. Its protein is CASSLLAGVNNEQFF.